These 28 T cell receptor beta chains originate from one sample sequenced in a study of CD8 T cells in Susac syndrome. It was with random hexamers that roughly 0.45 to 1 ug RNA was reverse transcribed. TCRdb analysed the immunoSEQ multiplex PCR reads with MiXCR anew, one entry per CDR3 protein. The repertoire consists of about 81,000 distinct CDR3 sequences, with 94% occurring once and the leading ten covering about 0.99%. The sequencing sample was made of CD8+ T cells from PBMCs. These receptors originate from a human donor with Susac syndrome.

This clonotype has a single count. The chain joins TRBV28 to TRBJ1-3, with TRBD1 as a possible D gene (6 bases). V was shortened by 3 bases and J by 2 bases, with 14 bases between the two germline ends. Germline V CDR1 and CDR2: MDHEN, SYDVKM. This CDR3 is built from 16 residues. CDR3: CASSLGGTITGNTIYF. DNA of the CDR3: TGTGCCAGCAGTTTGGGGGGGACAATCACTGGAAACACCATATATTTT. The full variable domain, with the rest looked up from reference TRBV28 and TRBJ1-3, is DVKVTQSSRYLVKRTGEKVFLECVQDMDHENMFWYRQDPGLGLRLIYFSYDVKMKEKGDIPEGYSVSREKKERFSLILESASTNQTSMYLCASSLGGTITGNTIYFGEGSWLTVV.

This sequence joins TRBV18 and TRBJ2-7; a possible D gene is TRBD2 (6 bases). V was cut by 2 bases and J by 1 base, with 24 bases left in between. The V gene's germline CDR1 is KGHSH and CDR2 LQKENI. The CDR3 runs to 19 residues. The CDR3 spells CASSPMTASTRRGSYEQYF. The CDR3 DNA follows: TGTGCCAGCTCACCAATGACAGCCTCCACTCGGCGGGGTTCCTACGAGCAGTACTTC.

This chain links TRBV29-1 with TRBJ2-1; D is perhaps TRBD2 (7 bases). Germline V lookup: CDR1 SQVTM, CDR2 ANQGSEA. The CDR3 runs 11 residues. The CDR3 spells CTLGGANEQFF. CDR3 DNA sequence: TGCACGTTGGGGGGGGCTAATGAGCAGTTCTTC.

The V gene is TRBV2, the J gene TRBJ2-1; 12 nucleotides agree with TRBD1. Germline CDR1 is SNHLY and CDR2 is FYNNEI. V trimming: 10 bases; J trimming: 5 bases; junction bases outside the gene matches: 9. The CDR3 runs to 15 residues. The CDR3 here is CAIVPGTGGHNEQFF. For the CDR3, the DNA is TGTGCCATTGTACCCGGGACAGGGGGCCACAATGAGCAGTTCTTC.

The rearrangement links TRBV19 to TRBJ1-2; maybe TRBD1 (6 bases). Trimming left V 5 bases short and J 3 bases short, with 13 bases between. This CDR3 has 14 residues. Germline CDR1 reads LNHDA; CDR2 reads SQIVND (reference sequence). CDR3 sequence reads: CASSSQGSYYGYTF. The CDR3 DNA sequence: TGTGCCAGTAGTTCCCAGGGGAGTTACTATGGCTACACCTTC.

This chain links TRBV4-3 with TRBJ2-7; D possibly matches TRBD1 or TRBD2 (5 bases each). From germline, CDR1 is LGHNA and CDR2 YSLEER. V lost 0 bases and J lost 2, with 14 bases in between. The CDR3 extends over 16 amino acids. The CDR3, as DNA: TGCGCCAGCAGCCAAGAGGGGGACGTACCTACCTACGAGCAGTACTTC. Residues: CASSQEGDVPTYEQYF.

The chain links TRBV28 to TRBJ2-2; D uncertain. The CDR3 covers 14 residues. Germline CDR1 is MDHEN and CDR2 is SYDVKM. V was clipped by 2 bases and J by 6 bases, with 10 bases between them. CDR3 in DNA: TGTGCCAGCAGTTTAAAGGGTTTGGCCGGGGAGCTGTTTTTT. Translating it yields CASSLKGLAGELFF.

This rearrangement joins TRBV10-3 to TRBJ2-5; TRBD1 matches at 8 bases. The CDR3 loop spans 16 amino acids. Germline CDR1 and CDR2: ENHRY and SYGVKD. Unmatched junction bases numbered 10, after V lost 7 bases and J lost 0 bases. The CDR3 nucleotides read TGTGCCATCAAAGACCCGGACAGGGAAGACCAAGAGACCCAGTACTTC. Translating gives CAIKDPDREDQETQYF.

The V call is TRBV12-3 or TRBV12-4, the J call TRBJ1-1; no firm D call. This CDR3 has 12 residues. With 4 bases removed from V and 5 bases from J, the gap between germline ends came to 8 bases. CDR3 residues: CASSSVGTEAFF. The CDR3 DNA follows: TGTGCCAGCAGTTCGGTCGGAACTGAAGCTTTCTTT.

CDR3 DNA: TGTGCCAGCAGCTACTACGAGCAGTACTTC. It codes for CASSYYEQYF. The chain recombines TRBV2 with TRBJ2-7; D not certain. Germline V lookup: CDR1 SNHLY, CDR2 FYNNEI. Trimming stripped 6 bases from V and 3 bases from J, with 3 bases between. This CDR3 contains 10 residues.

The V call is TRBV5-1, the J call TRBJ1-1; the match to TRBD1 covers 7 bases. V lost 3 bases to trimming and J lost 4 bases; unmatched junction nucleotides: 9. CDR1 and CDR2 from the germline V gene are SGHRS and YFSETQ. This CDR3 is built from 15 residues. Here the CDR3 DNA reads TGCGCCAGCAGCTCGATATCAGGGGGAGGCACTGAAGCTTTCTTT. Amino acids: CASSSISGGGTEAFF.

The V gene is TRBV27, the J gene TRBJ2-5; 7 bases are a match to TRBD2. CDR1 and CDR2 (germline): MNHEY, SMNVEV (reference sequence). This CDR3 has 16 amino acids. After removal of 4 bases from V and 4 bases from J, the junction contained 12 bases not matched to a gene. The CDR3 sequence is CASSSAAGVFVETQYF. The CDR3 DNA sequence: TGTGCCAGCAGTTCGGCCGCGGGAGTCTTTGTAGAGACCCAGTACTTC.

The CDR3 DNA sequence: TGTGCCAGCAGTTTCACTAGCGGTTACAATGAGCAGTTCTTC. Amino acids: CASSFTSGYNEQFF. V and J are TRBV28 and TRBJ2-1; 8 bases are a match to TRBD2. This CDR3 is built from 14 residues. V was pared by 3 bases and J by 4 bases, with 2 bases of the junction left unmatched. The germline gives CDR1 MDHEN, CDR2 SYDVKM.

The rearrangement uses TRBV27 and TRBJ2-7; D remains ambiguous. This CDR3 is 15 amino acids long. V dropped 5 bases and J dropped 0 bases, with 14 bases sitting between them. Looked up from germline, CDR1 is MNHEY and CDR2 is SMNVEV (reference sequence). DNA for the CDR3: TGTGCCAGCAGTCCCCTACGACATAGCTCCTACGAGCAGTACTTC. Residues: CASSPLRHSSYEQYF.

This clonotype was seen just once. The chain links TRBV29-1 to TRBJ2-7; unclear D gene. Germline CDR1 reads SQVTM; CDR2 reads ANQGSEA. This CDR3 region has 12 residues. V was cut by 3 bases and J by 2 bases, with 8 bases left in between. The CDR3 bases are TGCAGCGTTGAGACTGATGCCTACGAGCAGTACTTC. Amino acid sequence: CSVETDAYEQYF.

J is TRBJ1-6 and V is TRBV12-3 or TRBV12-4; D perhaps matches TRBD1 (5 bases). CDR3 size: 16 residues. V was trimmed by 0 bases and J by 8 bases, leaving 14 bases between them. CDR3 nucleotides: TGTGCCAGCAGTTTAGCGGCAGGGCTGTCGCATTCACCCCTCCACTTT. As protein: CASSLAAGLSHSPLHF.

V usage is TRBV4-1 and J usage is TRBJ1-2; the D is unclear. Deletions cut 2 bases from V and 5 bases from J, with 21 bases between. The CDR3 is 17 amino acids. CDR1 is MGHRA and CDR2 is YSYEKL in the germline V gene. CDR3 sequence reads: CASSQIPPAYVRYGYTF. For the CDR3, the DNA is TGCGCCAGCAGCCAAATTCCGCCTGCGTACGTGAGGTATGGCTACACCTTC.

The chain couples TRBV15 to TRBJ2-7, with a weak D call TRBD2 (5 bases). CDR1 is LNHNV, CDR2 YYDKDF, per germline (reference sequence). This CDR3 spans 13 amino acids. CDR3 loop: CAAAQDSSYEQYF. The CDR3 coding sequence is TGTGCGGCCGCCCAGGACTCGTCCTACGAGCAGTACTTC.

This chain joins TRBV7-8 and TRBJ2-1; D remains unclear. The V gene's germline CDR1 is SGHVS and CDR2 FQNEAQ. The length of the CDR3 is 14 residues. V lost 3 bases to trimming and J lost 0 bases, with 6 bases between them. The CDR3 loop is CASSLKSSYNEQFF. As DNA, the CDR3 is TGTGCCAGCAGCTTGAAGAGCTCCTACAATGAGCAGTTCTTC.

The chain uses TRBV19 and TRBJ2-1; 9 bases are a match to TRBD1. Germline-derived CDR1 and CDR2 are LNHDA and SQIVND (reference sequence). The CDR3 has 15 residues. Trimming took 5 bases from V and 2 from J; bases not matched to a gene: 4. The CDR3, as DNA: TGTGCCAGTAGTTGGGACAGGGCAGCCTACAATGAGCAGTTCTTC. Residues: CASSWDRAAYNEQFF.

The chain couples TRBV27 to TRBJ2-7; D is uncertain. This CDR3 is built from 14 residues. The V and J ends lost 2 bases and 0 bases respectively, with 8 bases between them. The germline V gene encodes CDR1 MNHEY and CDR2 SMNVEV (reference sequence). The CDR3 sequence is CASSLTLPSYEQYF. In DNA form, the CDR3 reads TGTGCCAGCAGTTTAACCCTACCCTCCTACGAGCAGTACTTC.

In the case of this clonotype: At one end the junction does not follow the germline gene, possibly because of a read error. The chain links TRBV29-1 to TRBJ2-2; possible D gene TRBD2, 5 bases. Germline V CDR1 and CDR2: SQVTM, ANQGSEA. There are 12 residues in the CDR3. CDR3 nucleotides: TGCAGCGTTGATGGCCTCACCGGGGAGTTGTTTTTT. Translated, it gives CSVDGLTGELFF.

The rearrangement links TRBV4-2 to TRBJ2-4; 15 bases map to TRBD2. The V gene's germline CDR1 is LGHNA and CDR2 YNFKEQ. CDR3 length: 19 residues. J gave up 0 bases and V 8 bases, and 11 bases lay outside the gene matches. The CDR3 sequence is CASPNRGLAGGLAKNIQYF. CDR3 nucleotides: TGTGCCAGCCCAAACCGAGGACTAGCGGGAGGGCTAGCCAAAAACATTCAGTACTTC.

This clonotype was picked up a small number of times. This chain uses TRBV13 with TRBJ2-3, with a tentative D call TRBD2 (7 bases). CDR1 is PRHDT, CDR2 FYEKMQ, per germline (reference sequence). The CDR3 consists of 17 residues. V gave up 4 bases and J gave up 6 bases, with 23 bases separating them. The CDR3 spells CASSSKYPGEGGDTQYF. The CDR3 DNA is TGTGCCAGCAGCTCGAAGTATCCGGGAGAGGGGGGGGATACGCAGTATTTT.

The V and J genes are TRBV11-2 and TRBJ2-7, with D hard to call. Germline CDR1 reads SGHAT; CDR2 reads FQNNGV. Trimming cost V 2 bases and J 3 bases, with 17 bases left between them. The CDR3 has 16 residues. In DNA form, the CDR3 reads TGTGCCAGCAGCTTATACCCGGCAGGCGAACGCTACGAGCAGTACTTC. It codes for CASSLYPAGERYEQYF. Supplemented by reference TRBV11-2 and TRBJ2-7, the full variable domain reads EAGVAQSPRYKIIEKRQSVAFWCNPISGHATLYWYQQILGQGPKLLIQFQNNGVVDDSQLPKDRFSAERLKGVDSTLKIQPAKLEDSAVYLCASSLYPAGERYEQYFGPGTRLTVT.

This chain's CDR3 is CASSIQGADTQYF. The CDR3 DNA reads as TGTGCCAGTAGTATCCAGGGTGCAGATACGCAGTATTTT. The chain employs TRBV19 and TRBJ2-3, with D perhaps matching TRBD1 (5 bases). V was clipped by 3 bases and J by 4 bases, with 8 bases between them. The CDR3 covers 13 residues. Germline CDR1 reads LNHDA; CDR2 reads SQIVND (reference sequence).

The V call is TRBV11-2, the J call TRBJ1-1; D is unclear. Germline V gene sequence: CDR1 SGHAT, CDR2 FQNNGV. CDR3 length: 13 amino acids. With 5 bases removed from V and 7 bases from J, the gap between germline ends came to 14 bases. CDR3 in amino acids: CASSAGRSGEAFF. CDR3 nucleotide sequence: TGTGCCAGCAGCGCAGGACGAAGTGGTGAAGCTTTCTTT.

The chain couples TRBV30 to TRBJ1-5; no clear D. Germline loops: CDR1 GTSNPN, CDR2 SVGIG (reference sequence). Between the trimmed V and J ends, which lost 1 base and 2 bases, there was a span of 6 bases. The length of the CDR3 is 13 residues. The CDR3 sequence: CAWSDSGNQPQHF. The DNA of the CDR3 is TGTGCCTGGAGTGACAGTGGCAATCAGCCCCAGCATTTT.